This T cell receptor beta chain was recovered during a study of T cell responses to AZD1222 COVID-19 vaccine. Study as a whole: Investigators merged groups given second doses at roughly 4 or roughly 12 weeks.

Profiling relied on immunoSEQ multiplex PCR, and the TCRdb table lists in-frame clones only, not all of them. The profile shows roughly 120,000 clones, roughly 90% of them singletons. Study-level results: Baseline antibody screening turned up just a handful of seropositive AZD1222 recipients. Repertoires were sampled only after the peak T cell response.

For this clone: Its specificity is unknown.

Germline V gene sequence: CDR1 LGHDT, CDR2 YNNKEL (reference sequence). The CDR3 sequence is 14 residues long. V lost 5 bases, J lost 4 bases, and 12 bases lay in between. The sample in question was peripheral blood, obtained on day 0 of AZD1222 vaccination. The chain couples TRBV3-1 (or the pseudogene TRBV3-2) to TRBJ1-3; a possible D gene is TRBD1 (6 bases). The clonotype comes from an adult in good health. The CDR3 sequence: CASSKQGTGNTIYF. The DNA of the CDR3 is TGTGCCAGCAGCAAACAGGGCACAGGAAACACCATATATTTT.